The 16 T cell receptor beta chains in this list originate from one sample, sequenced in a study of cytotoxic CD8 clonotypes in ibrutinib-treated CLL. Assay: immunoSEQ multiplex PCR; the TCRdb copy retains only in-frame clones and omits some. The profile shows about 140,000 clones, over 75% of them singletons. The sample here was PBMCs, taken after 36 months of ibrutinib treatment. Receptor source: a human donor with chronic lymphocytic leukemia.

The chain has TRBV4-2 and TRBJ2-7; 12 bases map to TRBD2. CDR1 LGHNA and CDR2 YNFKEQ come from the germline V gene. The CDR3 runs to 17 residues. The J segment lost 4 bases and the V segment lost 4 bases, leaving 11 bases of the junction unmatched. The chain's CDR3 is CASSLGGAGTSGYEQYF. CDR3 coding DNA: TGTGCCAGCAGCCTCGGAGGGGCGGGGACTAGCGGGTACGAGCAGTACTTC.

The chain has TRBV6-1 and TRBJ1-2; TRBD1 might be the D (6 bases). V lost 3 bases and J lost 6, with 23 bases in between. Germline assignment: CDR1 MNHNS and CDR2 SASEGT. This CDR3 region has 17 residues. CDR3: CASSDFGVWDIGDGYTF. CDR3 DNA: TGTGCCAGCAGTGATTTCGGGGTTTGGGACATAGGTGATGGCTACACCTTC.

CDR3 protein: CASCDRSSTDTQYF. The CDR3 DNA sequence: TGCGCCAGCTGCGACAGATCTAGCACAGATACGCAGTATTTT. The V call is TRBV5-1, the J call TRBJ2-3; the D gene is possibly TRBD1 (5 bases). Germline V gives CDR1 SGHRS, CDR2 YFSETQ. The CDR3 extends over 14 amino acids. V was clipped by 7 bases and J by 0 bases, with 12 bases between them.

This rearrangement joins TRBV5-6 to TRBJ1-2, with D unresolved. Looked up from germline, CDR1 is SGHDT and CDR2 is YYEEEE. The CDR3 runs to 14 residues. The V end was cut by 0 bases, the J end by 3 bases, with 9 bases between. This CDR3 is CASSLGETDYGYTF. DNA of the CDR3: TGTGCCAGCAGCTTGGGGGAGACGGACTATGGCTACACCTTC.

The chain combines TRBV27 with TRBJ1-5, with D possibly matching TRBD1 (5 bases). This CDR3 has 16 residues. The V gene's germline CDR1 is MNHEY and CDR2 SMNVEV (reference sequence). The germline V and J ends were trimmed by 1 base and 4 bases, with 14 bases remaining between them. CDR3 sequence reads: CASSLFWQGGNQPQHF. In DNA form, the CDR3 reads TGTGCCAGCAGTTTATTCTGGCAGGGAGGTAATCAGCCCCAGCATTTT.

This clone was seen a handful of times. The rearrangement joins TRBV19 to TRBJ2-2; D gene uncertain. V was cut by 6 bases and J by 6 bases, with 14 bases left in between. The germline V gene encodes CDR1 LNHDA and CDR2 SQIVND (reference sequence). This CDR3 has 14 amino acids. DNA of the CDR3: TGTGCCAGTAGGATTGGGGTGTCCGCCGGGGAGCTGTTTTTT. It is translated as CASRIGVSAGELFF. Combining the CDR3 with reference TRBV19 and TRBJ2-2 gives the whole variable domain DGGITQSPKYLFRKEGQNVTLSCEQNLNHDAMYWYRQDPGQGLRLIYYSQIVNDFQKGDIAEGYSVSREKKESFPLTVTSAQKNPTAFYLCASRIGVSAGELFFGEGSRLTVL.

The V call is TRBV18, the J call TRBJ2-3, with 9 bases aligning to TRBD1. This CDR3 spans 15 amino acids. J gave up 2 bases and V 5 bases, and 5 bases lay outside the gene matches. Germline V gene data show CDR1 as KGHSH and CDR2 as LQKENI. The CDR3 coding sequence is TGTGCCAGCTCAGACGGGACAGGGTTCACAGATACGCAGTATTTT. It is translated as CASSDGTGFTDTQYF.

The CDR3: CASAYGQGDDEAFF. The CDR3 coding sequence is TGTGCCAGTGCATACGGACAGGGGGACGATGAAGCTTTCTTT. The rearrangement uses TRBV19 and TRBJ1-1; the match to TRBD1 covers 10 bases. CDR1 and CDR2 from the germline V gene are LNHDA and SQIVND (reference sequence). The V segment lost 8 bases and the J segment 7 bases; nucleotides outside the gene matches: 10. The CDR3 totals 14 residues.

This chain connects TRBV7-2 to TRBJ2-5; 12 bases are a match to TRBD2. This CDR3 is built from 15 residues. Germline trimming cut 5 bases from V and 4 bases from J; bases unmatched to any gene: 5. From germline, CDR1 is SGHTA and CDR2 FQGNSA. CDR3 amino acids: CASSERTSGTETQYF. The CDR3 nucleotides read TGTGCCAGCAGCGAAAGGACTAGCGGGACAGAGACCCAGTACTTC.

This chain uses TRBV21-1 with TRBJ1-5; the table calls TRBD1, which could not be checked here. TRBV21-1 is reported as a pseudogene. This CDR3 region has 17 residues. The CDR3 coding sequence is TGTGCCAGCAGCAAAGCTCACAGGTCCTATAGCAATCAGCCCCAGCATTTT. Its protein product is CASSKAHRSYSNQPQHF.

The genes are TRBV29-1 and TRBJ1-3, with TRBD1 identical over 8 bases. Per the germline V gene, CDR1 is SQVTM and CDR2 is ANQGSEA. This CDR3 is 15 amino acids long. V was pared by 4 bases and J by 4 bases, with 9 bases of the junction left unmatched. The CDR3 DNA reads TGCAGCGTTGTTCCCAGGACAGGGTTCGGAAACACCATATATTTT. Encoded protein: CSVVPRTGFGNTIYF. Together with reference TRBV29-1 and TRBJ1-3, the CDR3 gives the full variable domain: SAVISQKPSRDICQRGTSLTIQCQVDSQVTMMFWYRQQPGQSLTLIATANQGSEATYESGFVIDKFPISRPNLTFSTLTVSNMSPEDSSIYLCSVVPRTGFGNTIYFGEGSWLTVV.

The rearrangement uses TRBV6-1 and TRBJ1-2; D unresolved. Germline assignment: CDR1 MNHNS and CDR2 SASEGT. The germline V and J ends were trimmed by 5 bases and 4 bases, with 17 bases remaining between them. The CDR3 is 15 amino acids. The CDR3 protein is CASSPQPTGSYGYTF. DNA of the CDR3: TGTGCCAGCAGTCCTCAACCGACGGGCAGCTATGGCTACACCTTC.

In regard to this clone: Its ends do not fully match the called genes, so a read error is possible. The chain has TRBV6-5 and TRBJ1-1; possible D gene TRBD1, 6 bases. From germline, CDR1 is MNHEY and CDR2 SVGAGI. The CDR3 sequence is 14 residues long. DNA of the CDR3: TGTGCCAGCAGTTACTCTCAGGGGAACAGTGAAGCTTTCTTT. Translated: CASSYSQGNSEAFF.

V gene TRBV2 combines with J gene TRBJ1-2, with 7 bases fitting TRBD1. The CDR3 extends over 15 amino acids. Looked up from germline, CDR1 is SNHLY and CDR2 is FYNNEI. V dropped 4 bases and J dropped 2; count of bases not matched to a gene: 7. The CDR3 sequence: CASSGETGPNYGYTF. The CDR3 DNA follows: TGTGCCAGCAGTGGCGAGACAGGGCCGAACTATGGCTACACCTTC.

The rearrangement joins TRBV23-1 to TRBJ2-4; TRBD2 might be the D (7 bases). TRBV23-1 is known as an ORF, though its function is uncertain. This CDR3 has 16 amino acids. The V end lost 8 bases, the J end lost 1 base, and 18 bases lay between the germline ends. CDR3 amino acids: CASRSGGARAKNIQYF. DNA of the CDR3: TGCGCCAGCCGCTCTGGGGGGGCGAGGGCCAAAAACATTCAGTACTTC.

The rearrangement joins TRBV7-2 to TRBJ2-1; 8 nucleotides line up with TRBD2. V was clipped by 1 base and J by 7 bases; unmatched bases: 0. Germline V gene data show CDR1 as SGHTA and CDR2 as FQGNSA. The CDR3 is made up of 13 amino acids. This chain's CDR3 is CASSLGLANEQFF. In DNA form, the CDR3 reads TGTGCCAGCAGCTTAGGACTAGCGAATGAGCAGTTCTTC.